This is a list of T cell receptor beta chains from one sample in a study of OX40 agonist ivuxolimab in advanced cancers. TCRdb's copy holds only in-frame clones and misses some; the assay was immunoSEQ multiplex PCR. The sample contains tens of thousands of clones, approximately 85% of which appear only once. Sample: CD4+ or CD8+ T cells sorted from blood, taken in a trial of the OX40 agonist ivuxolimab. These receptors were taken from an adult with an advanced solid tumor such as melanoma, head and neck, liver or kidney cancer. Both conserved end residues are part of each CDR3. Fields, in order: D gene, V gene, clone size, J gene, CDR3 protein, CDR3 DNA. The D gene is left open where the match is weak. Not every row has a clone size; where given, it reads once, few, many or a size class.

D: -
V: TRBV7-3
size: -
J: TRBJ1-1
CDR3: CASRSNENTEAFF
DNA: TGTGCCAGCAGGTCTAACGAGAACACTGAAGCTTTCTTT

D: -
V: TRBV18
size: -
J: TRBJ2-1
CDR3: CASSRGSTLEQFF
DNA: TGTGCCAGCTCACGTGGGTCAACCCTTGAGCAGTTCTTC

D: -
V: TRBV10-3
size: -
J: TRBJ2-7
CDR3: CAISESSTSYEQYF
DNA: TGTGCCATCAGTGAGTCGTCCACCTCCTACGAGCAGTACTTC

D: -
V: TRBV2
size: -
J: TRBJ2-5
CDR3: CASRLLEETQYF
DNA: TGTGCCAGCAGACTATTGGAAGAGACCCAGTACTTC

D: -
V: TRBV6-6
size: -
J: TRBJ2-1
CDR3: CASSQDSAYNEQFF
DNA: TGTGCCAGCAGCCAGGACAGCGCCTACAATGAGCAGTTCTTC

D: TRBD2
V: TRBV6-4
size: -
J: TRBJ2-1
CDR3: CASAELANYGEQFF
DNA: TGTGCCAGCGCCGAACTAGCGAACTACGGTGAGCAGTTCTTC

D: -
V: TRBV28
size: -
J: TRBJ2-7
CDR3: CASSSPGPDSYEQYF
DNA: TGTGCCAGCAGTTCACCCGGTCCGGACAGCTACGAGCAGTACTTC

D: -
V: TRBV6-1
size: -
J: TRBJ1-2
CDR3: CASSPERRDLGGYTF
DNA: TGTGCCAGCAGTCCCGAGAGGAGGGACCTTGGTGGCTACACCTTC

D: -
V: TRBV2
size: once
J: TRBJ1-4
CDR3: CARQGGDATNEKLFF
DNA: TGTGCCAGACAGGGAGGGGATGCAACTAATGAAAAACTGTTTTTT

D: TRBD2
V: TRBV7-3
size: -
J: TRBJ2-5
CDR3: CASSPGLAPQETQYF
DNA: TGTGCCAGCAGCCCCGGACTAGCGCCCCAAGAGACCCAGTACTTC

D: TRBD2
V: TRBV4-1
size: -
J: TRBJ2-7
CDR3: CASSLLALAGGYEQYF
DNA: TGCGCCAGCAGCCTACTAGCCCTAGCGGGAGGCTACGAGCAGTACTTC